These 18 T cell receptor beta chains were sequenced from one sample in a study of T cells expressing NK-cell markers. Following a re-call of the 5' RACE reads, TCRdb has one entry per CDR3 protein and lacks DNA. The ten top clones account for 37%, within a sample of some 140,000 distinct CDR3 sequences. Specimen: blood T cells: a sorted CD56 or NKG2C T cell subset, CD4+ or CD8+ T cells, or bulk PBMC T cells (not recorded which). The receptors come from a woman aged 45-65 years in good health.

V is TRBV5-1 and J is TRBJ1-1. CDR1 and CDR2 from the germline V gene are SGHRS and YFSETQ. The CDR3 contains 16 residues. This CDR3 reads CASSLVGPRADTEAFF.

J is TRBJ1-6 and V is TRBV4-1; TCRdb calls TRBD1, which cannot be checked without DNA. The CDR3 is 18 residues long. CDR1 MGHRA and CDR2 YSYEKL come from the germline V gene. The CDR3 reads CASSQEGQGPSYNSPLHF.

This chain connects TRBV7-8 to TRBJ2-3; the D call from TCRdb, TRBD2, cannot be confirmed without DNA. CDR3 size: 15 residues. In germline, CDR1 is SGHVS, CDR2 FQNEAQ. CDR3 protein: CASSLTGGSTDTQYF. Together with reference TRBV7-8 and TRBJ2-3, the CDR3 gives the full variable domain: GAGVSQSPRYKVAKRGQDVALRCDPISGHVSLFWYQQALGQGPEFLTYFQNEAQLDKSGLPSDRFFAERPEGSVSTLKIQRTQQEDSAVYLCASSLTGGSTDTQYFGPGTRLTVL.

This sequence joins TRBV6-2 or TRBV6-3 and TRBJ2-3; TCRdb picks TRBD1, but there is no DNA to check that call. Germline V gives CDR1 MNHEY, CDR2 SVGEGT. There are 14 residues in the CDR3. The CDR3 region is CASSQGRNTDTQYF.

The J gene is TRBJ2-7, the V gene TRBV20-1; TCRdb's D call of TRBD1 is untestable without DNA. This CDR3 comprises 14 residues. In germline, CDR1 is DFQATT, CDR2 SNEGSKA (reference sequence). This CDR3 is CSASYTGTGDEQYF.

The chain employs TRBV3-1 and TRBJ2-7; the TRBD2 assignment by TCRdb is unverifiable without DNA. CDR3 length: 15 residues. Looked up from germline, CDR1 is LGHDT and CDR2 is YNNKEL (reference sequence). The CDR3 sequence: CASSQSASGPYEQYF.

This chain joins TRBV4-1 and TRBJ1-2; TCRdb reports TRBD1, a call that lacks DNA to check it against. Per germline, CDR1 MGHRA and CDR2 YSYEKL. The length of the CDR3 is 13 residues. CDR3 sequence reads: CASSQVSGDGYTF.

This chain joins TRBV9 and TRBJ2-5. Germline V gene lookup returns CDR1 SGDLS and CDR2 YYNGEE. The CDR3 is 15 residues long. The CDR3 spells CASSAGTLGQETQYF.

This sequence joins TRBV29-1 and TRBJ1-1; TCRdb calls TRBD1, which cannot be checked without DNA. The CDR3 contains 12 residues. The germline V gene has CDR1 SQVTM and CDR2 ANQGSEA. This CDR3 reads CSAAEGGTEAFF. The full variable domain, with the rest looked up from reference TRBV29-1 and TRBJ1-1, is SAVISQKPSRDICQRGTSLTIQCQVDSQVTMMFWYRQQPGQSLTLIATANQGSEATYESGFVIDKFPISRPNLTFSTLTVSNMSPEDSSIYLCSAAEGGTEAFFGQGTRLTVV.

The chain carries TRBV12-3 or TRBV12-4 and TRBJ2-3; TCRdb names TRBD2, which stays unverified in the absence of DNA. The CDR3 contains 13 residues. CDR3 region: CASSGTFTDTQYF.

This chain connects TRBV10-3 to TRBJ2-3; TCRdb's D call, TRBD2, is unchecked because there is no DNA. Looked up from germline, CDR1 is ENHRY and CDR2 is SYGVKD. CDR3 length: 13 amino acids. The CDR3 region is CAISGGLAEPQYF.

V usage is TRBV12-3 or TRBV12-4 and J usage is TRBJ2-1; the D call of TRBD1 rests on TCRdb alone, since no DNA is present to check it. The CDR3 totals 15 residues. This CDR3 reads CASRGVRDRVHEQFF.

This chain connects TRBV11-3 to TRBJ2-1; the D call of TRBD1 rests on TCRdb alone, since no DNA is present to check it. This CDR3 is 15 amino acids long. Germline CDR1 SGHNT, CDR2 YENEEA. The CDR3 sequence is CASSFPGVTYNEQFF.

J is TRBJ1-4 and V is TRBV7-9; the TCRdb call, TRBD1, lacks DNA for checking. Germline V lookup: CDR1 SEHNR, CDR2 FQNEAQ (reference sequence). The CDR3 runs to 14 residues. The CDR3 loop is CASSPDSPAEKLFF.

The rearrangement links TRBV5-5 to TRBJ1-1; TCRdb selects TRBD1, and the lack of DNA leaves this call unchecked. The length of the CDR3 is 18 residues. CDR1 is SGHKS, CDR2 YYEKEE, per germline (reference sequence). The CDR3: CASSLRTGTGGKGTEAFF.

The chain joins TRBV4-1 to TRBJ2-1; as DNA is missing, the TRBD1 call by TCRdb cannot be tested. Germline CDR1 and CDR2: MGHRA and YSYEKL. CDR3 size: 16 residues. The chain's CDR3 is CASSPPGRQTYNEQFF.

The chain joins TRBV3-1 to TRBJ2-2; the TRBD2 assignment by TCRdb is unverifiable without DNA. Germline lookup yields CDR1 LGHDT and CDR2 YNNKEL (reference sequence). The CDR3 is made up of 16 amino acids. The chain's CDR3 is CASSQGLAGATGELFF.

CDR3 protein: CASSQMTGTEAFF. The J gene is TRBJ1-1, the V gene TRBV6-5. The germline V gene encodes CDR1 MNHEY and CDR2 SVGAGI. The CDR3 extends over 13 amino acids.